The following is a T cell receptor beta chain sequence with its context. The antigen is unknown. Negative isolation yielded CD4+ and CD8+ T cells, and FACS enriched TEMRA cells. The germline V gene has CDR1 SGHRS and CDR2 YFSETQ. The CDR3 runs to 13 residues. V lost 2 bases, J lost 3 bases, and 9 bases lay in between. The data were taken from a study of CD8 T cells in Susac syndrome. Regarding the study as a whole: Susac-specific public clones found in total CD8+ repertoires numbered 15 to 20, and those in CD8+ TEMRA repertoires numbered several. The study recognized that the number of individuals in its TCR sequencing and HLA analysis was relatively small.

Reverse transcription of roughly 0.5 to 1 ug RNA was performed with random hexamers. A multiplex approach, immunoSEQ multiplex PCR, amplified TCR beta CDR3 across 54 Vbeta and 13 Jbeta. A single record per CDR3 protein comes from TCRdb applying MiXCR to the immunoSEQ multiplex PCR reads. The sample records 75,000 or so distinct CDR3 sequences, around 94% being singletons. The sequenced sample was CD8+ T cells from PBMCs. The chain links TRBV5-1 to TRBJ2-7; unclear D gene. The sequence was obtained from a human donor with Susac syndrome. CDR3 region: CASSLGQDYEQYF. CDR3 bases: TGCGCCAGCAGCTTAGGCCAGGACTACGAGCAGTACTTC.